A single sample is the source of the 25 T cell receptor beta chains below, sequenced in a study of cytomegalovirus exposure and HLA in healthy donors. Clones were read by immunoSEQ multiplex PCR, and TCRdb kept only the in-frame ones, dropping some. This sample has under 250,000 clones, with just over 90% found just once. The specimen was PBMCs. The receptors here all came from a young woman in good health and CMV-seronegative.

The chain carries TRBV4-1 and TRBJ1-2, with 7 positions matching TRBD1. This CDR3 has 15 residues. The V gene's germline CDR1 is MGHRA and CDR2 YSYEKL. Trimming at V came to 4 bases and at J to 2 bases, leaving 7 bases not matched to a gene. CDR3 residues: CASSPPGGQNYGYTF. CDR3 coding DNA: TGCGCCAGCAGCCCCCCCGGGGGACAGAACTATGGCTACACCTTC.

A single count supports this clone. This chain links TRBV7-3 with TRBJ2-1; 11 bases agree with TRBD2. Trimming removed 1 base from V and 3 bases from J; junction bases left unmatched: 8. The length of the CDR3 is 18 residues. Germline values: CDR1 SGHTA, CDR2 FQGTGA. CDR3 nucleotide sequence: TGTGCCAGCAGCTTAAGCGGTGGGGGGACTAGCGGCTACAATGAGCAGTTCTTC. The encoded protein is CASSLSGGGTSGYNEQFF.

The V call is TRBV9, the J call TRBJ2-5; the match to TRBD1 covers 10 bases. The CDR3 consists of 14 residues. Germline-derived CDR1 and CDR2 are SGDLS and YYNGEE. Trimming at V came to 3 bases and at J to 3 bases, leaving 2 bases not matched to a gene. The chain's CDR3 is CASSAGQGKETQYF. The CDR3 DNA follows: TGTGCCAGCAGCGCGGGACAGGGGAAAGAGACCCAGTACTTC.

The chain combines TRBV5-1 with TRBJ1-1; D possibly corresponds to TRBD1 (6 bases). Looked up from germline, CDR1 is SGHRS and CDR2 is YFSETQ. CDR3 length: 13 residues. V lost 4 bases, J lost 4 bases, and 11 bases lay in between. In DNA, the CDR3 is TGCGCCAGCAGCATCGGACAGACCACTGAAGCTTTCTTT. It codes for CASSIGQTTEAFF.

The CDR3 protein is CASSLGNEAFF. CDR3 in DNA: TGTGCCAGCAGCTTAGGTAATGAAGCTTTCTTT. V usage is TRBV11-2 and J usage is TRBJ1-1, with unresolved D. In germline, CDR1 is SGHAT, CDR2 FQNNGV. Trimming left V 1 base short and J 7 bases short, with 4 bases between. The CDR3 consists of 11 residues.

This sequence joins TRBV6-5 and TRBJ1-2, with 9 bases aligning to TRBD1. CDR3 length equals 13 residues. Trimming took 7 bases from V and 7 from J; bases not matched to a gene: 7. The germline CDR1 and CDR2 sequences are MNHEY and SVGAGI. The chain's CDR3 is CASTTGGAGGYTF. In DNA, the CDR3 is TGTGCCAGCACTACAGGGGGCGCCGGTGGCTACACCTTC.

The chain has TRBV6-5 and TRBJ1-2; D is ambiguous. CDR3 length equals 14 residues. Trimming pared 0 bases from V and 2 bases from J, leaving 7 bases between. Germline V gene sequence: CDR1 MNHEY, CDR2 SVGAGI. The CDR3 region is CASSYSGINYGYTF. CDR3 DNA: TGTGCCAGCAGTTACTCCGGGATCAACTATGGCTACACCTTC.

The CDR3 loop reads CASSFVTGSIGYTF. The CDR3, as DNA: TGTGCCAGCAGTTTCGTCACAGGGTCAATTGGCTACACCTTC. The rearrangement uses TRBV27 and TRBJ1-2, with a possible D match to TRBD1 (6 bases). CDR1 and CDR2 from the germline V gene are MNHEY and SMNVEV (reference sequence). V was cut by 3 bases and J by 7 bases, with 15 bases left in between. There are 14 residues in the CDR3.

This sequence joins TRBV25-1 and TRBJ1-1, with a possible D match to TRBD1 (5 bases). The germline V and J ends were trimmed by 10 bases and 0 bases, with 21 bases remaining between them. Germline V gene data show CDR1 as MGHDK and CDR2 as SYGVNS. The CDR3 is 16 residues long. CDR3 nucleotides: TGTGCCACCAGCGGGGGTCCGGCGCCTATGAACACTGAAGCTTTCTTT. This encodes CATSGGPAPMNTEAFF.

This clone has more than one count but fewer than ten. The V and J genes are TRBV11-2 and TRBJ2-7; TRBD1 agrees at 8 bases. The germline V gene has CDR1 SGHAT and CDR2 FQNNGV. The CDR3 is made up of 14 amino acids. V was pared by 5 bases and J by 3 bases, with 6 bases of the junction left unmatched. The CDR3 loop is CASSLLGTGYEQYF. CDR3 nucleotides: TGTGCCAGCAGCCTACTCGGGACAGGCTACGAGCAGTACTTC.

This chain joins TRBV9 and TRBJ2-5; no clear D gene. Trimming left V 4 bases short and J 5 bases short, with 12 bases between. The CDR3 loop spans 13 amino acids. Germline loops: CDR1 SGDLS, CDR2 YYNGEE. The CDR3 DNA is TGTGCCAGCAGCCCTCCGGGTCGGGAGACCCAGTACTTC. It specifies CASSPPGRETQYF.

The chain employs TRBV5-1 and TRBJ2-1; TRBD2 aligns across 9 bases. Germline CDR1 reads SGHRS; CDR2 reads YFSETQ. The V segment lost 2 bases and the J segment 9 bases; nucleotides outside the gene matches: 6. This CDR3 is 14 amino acids long. CDR3 in amino acids: CASSFGLASGEQFF. The CDR3 DNA is TGCGCCAGCAGCTTCGGACTAGCGTCGGGTGAGCAGTTCTTC.

This clone was seen once. The chain is built from TRBV5-6 and TRBJ2-1, with TRBD2 as a possible D gene (6 bases). The CDR3 is 18 amino acids. Germline values: CDR1 SGHDT, CDR2 YYEEEE. Trimming shortened V by 4 bases and J by 7 bases, and 27 bases separated the two germline ends. CDR3 amino acids: CASSLLPLMVGSTNEQFF. The CDR3 DNA reads TGTGCCAGCAGCCTTCTTCCCTTAATGGTCGGGAGTACTAATGAGCAGTTCTTC.

V is TRBV7-9 and J is TRBJ1-1; TRBD1 agrees at 7 bases. Germline V gene lookup returns CDR1 SEHNR and CDR2 FQNEAQ (reference sequence). The CDR3 runs to 18 residues. The V and J ends lost 1 base and 2 bases, in that order; junction bases with no gene match: 13. The CDR3 DNA is TGTGCCAGCAGCTTAGAGTTTTATGGACAGGCAAACAACACTGAAGCTTTCTTT. It specifies CASSLEFYGQANNTEAFF.

CDR3 sequence: CASTSRTGTNEQYF. The CDR3 DNA sequence: TGTGCCAGTACCTCTAGGACAGGAACTAACGAGCAGTACTTC. The chain employs TRBV19 and TRBJ2-7; 7 positions match TRBD1. This CDR3 has 14 residues. V gave up 7 bases and J gave up 5 bases; unmatched junction bases: 11. Germline V gene sequence: CDR1 LNHDA, CDR2 SQIVND (reference sequence).

The chain recombines TRBV19 with TRBJ2-7, with TRBD2 matching 7 bases. Germline-derived CDR1 and CDR2 are LNHDA and SQIVND (reference sequence). The CDR3 spans 13 residues. Trimming removed 7 bases from V and 6 bases from J; junction bases left unmatched: 9. CDR3 sequence (DNA): TGTGCCAGTACTATGGCGGGGGTCGGCGAGCAGTACTTC. Encoded protein: CASTMAGVGEQYF.

This clone was observed at least ten times. The chain uses TRBV10-1 and TRBJ1-1; possible D gene TRBD1, 6 bases. This CDR3 spans 13 amino acids. From germline, CDR1 is WNHNN and CDR2 SYGVQD (reference sequence). V dropped 6 bases and J dropped 1 base, with 9 bases sitting between them. The CDR3 bases are TGCGCCAGCAGGGACAGAAGGAACACTGAAGCTTTCTTT. Protein: CASRDRRNTEAFF.

The J gene is TRBJ1-2, the V gene TRBV6-1; 9 bases are shared with TRBD1. Germline V gene data show CDR1 as MNHNS and CDR2 as SASEGT. Losses at the gene ends were 1 base for V and 8 bases for J; bases not matched to a gene: 8. The length of the CDR3 is 15 residues. The DNA for the CDR3 is TGTGCCAGCAGTGAAGGAATGGGACAGGGCGGGGGCTACACCTTC. Protein: CASSEGMGQGGGYTF.

The chain carries TRBV14 and TRBJ1-2; D not resolved. The germline V gene has CDR1 SGHDN and CDR2 FVKESK. The V end was cut by 0 bases, the J end by 1 base, with 9 bases between. The CDR3 consists of 15 residues. The CDR3 DNA reads TGTGCCAGCAGCCAAGATCAGCGAATTAACTATGGCTACACCTTC. Its protein is CASSQDQRINYGYTF.

In nucleotides, the CDR3 is TGTGCCAGCAGTGAAGAAGGGAGTAAGTTTGCCAAAAACATTCAGTACTTC. Translated, it gives CASSEEGSKFAKNIQYF. This chain links TRBV2 with TRBJ2-4, with D possibly being TRBD2 (5 bases). CDR1 and CDR2 (germline): SNHLY, FYNNEI. Trimming removed 1 base at V and 1 base at J, with 14 bases between. This CDR3 region has 17 residues. Full variable domain (outside the CDR3, taken from reference TRBV2 and TRBJ2-4): EPEVTQTPSHQVTQMGQEVILRCVPISNHLYFYWYRQILGQKVEFLVSFYNNEISEKSEIFDDQFSVERPDGSNFTLKIRSTKLEDSAMYFCASSEEGSKFAKNIQYFGAGTRLSVL.

The chain has TRBV6-5 and TRBJ1-4, with D possibly matching TRBD1 (5 bases). CDR1 and CDR2 (germline): MNHEY, SVGAGI. V lost 4 bases, J lost 5 bases, and 11 bases lay in between. This CDR3 is built from 14 residues. CDR3 coding DNA: TGTGCCAGCAGTTTCCGACAGCTCAATGAAAAACTGTTTTTT. It is translated as CASSFRQLNEKLFF.

The chain recombines TRBV5-1 with TRBJ1-1; tentative D call: TRBD1 (5 bases). This CDR3 contains 18 residues. CDR1 is SGHRS and CDR2 is YFSETQ in the germline V gene. V was cut by 0 bases and J by 4 bases, with 22 bases left in between. In nucleotides, the CDR3 is TGCGCCAGCAGCTTGGTAACGGGAGGAGGGGCTTCTGGCACTGAAGCTTTCTTT. Encoded protein: CASSLVTGGGASGTEAFF.

This clone was recorded only once. The chain is built from TRBV7-8 and TRBJ1-1, with 7 bases lining up with TRBD1. The CDR3 loop spans 15 amino acids. Trimming cost V 6 bases and J 1 base; bases outside gene matches: 8. Per the germline V gene, CDR1 is SGHVS and CDR2 is FQNEAQ. CDR3 residues: CASRLTQGPNTEAFF. DNA for the CDR3: TGTGCCAGCAGGCTAACACAGGGGCCGAACACTGAAGCTTTCTTT.

The chain is built from TRBV6-1 and TRBJ2-7, with 16 bases lining up with TRBD2. Per the germline V gene, CDR1 is MNHNS and CDR2 is SASEGT. Trimming took 4 bases from V and 4 from J; bases not matched to a gene: 4. The CDR3 extends over 16 amino acids. CDR3 sequence (DNA): TGTGCCAGCAGTGCGGGACTAGCGGGAGGGCCGTACGAGCAGTACTTC. Amino acid sequence: CASSAGLAGGPYEQYF.

For this clone: The same CDR3 can be traced to other DNA sequences in this sample. The V call is TRBV11-2, the J call TRBJ2-5; D not resolved. Trimming removed 5 bases from V and 2 bases from J, with 3 bases in between. This CDR3 is 11 amino acids long. CDR1 SGHAT and CDR2 FQNNGV come from the germline V gene. The CDR3 region has the DNA TGTGCCAGCAGCCTGCAAGAGACCCAGTACTTC. It is translated as CASSLQETQYF.